This TCR beta chain emerged from a study of radiation and T cells in renal cell carcinoma. The sample holds a few counts of this clone. The antigen remains undetermined. Study-wide findings and caveats: Dominant CDR3 motifs occupied more repertoire in irradiated than control tumors.

Sequencing was performed with immunoSEQ multiplex PCR; in TCRdb, only in-frame clones are kept and a portion is missing. The sample lists 15,000 to 20,000 clones; under 55% were seen once. The treatment was: 15 Gy SBRT to primary tumor, nephrectomy 4 weeks later. The tumor was a clear cell renal cell carcinoma. Trimming pared 4 bases from V and 8 bases from J, leaving 12 bases between. This CDR3 spans 13 amino acids. Germline CDR1 reads SEHNR; CDR2 reads FQNEAQ (reference sequence). The TCR sequence derives from a man aged 50 or older with renal cell carcinoma. The chain is built from TRBV7-9 and TRBJ2-1; D unresolved. The sequencing used tumor tissue, collected from a patient whose treatment included radiotherapy and nephrectomy. For the CDR3, the DNA is TGTGCCAGCAGCTCCCAGGTTTACGATGAGCAGTTCTTC. This codes for CASSSQVYDEQFF.